Below, 15 T cell receptor beta chains from the same sample are listed, as sequenced in a study of glioma-infiltrating T cells after dendritic cell vaccination. Sequencing used immunoSEQ multiplex PCR; TCRdb keeps in-frame clones, though not all of them. The data contain fewer than 100,000 clones, 65% to 90% of them seen just once; the ten biggest clones take up 15% to 19%. Sequenced here: blood, sampled before dendritic cell vaccination. The receptor source for this set is a human donor with glioblastoma.

Only a few counts were recorded for this clone. J is TRBJ2-4 and V is TRBV20-1; D might be TRBD2 (5 bases). The CDR3 is made up of 11 amino acids. V was trimmed by 5 bases and J by 8 bases, leaving 10 bases between them. The V gene's germline CDR1 is DFQATT and CDR2 SNEGSKA (reference sequence). The CDR3 region is CSAGPRDIQYF. In nucleotides, the CDR3 is TGCAGTGCTGGGCCGAGGGACATTCAGTACTTC.

The V gene is TRBV7-2, the J gene TRBJ2-7; 12 bases map to TRBD2. The CDR3 runs 19 residues. V dropped 2 bases and J dropped 5; count of bases not matched to a gene: 16. Germline CDR1 SGHTA, CDR2 FQGNSA. CDR3: CASSLMASGGGRGINEQYF. The DNA of the CDR3 is TGTGCCAGCAGCTTAATGGCTAGCGGGGGGGGTCGTGGTATCAACGAGCAGTACTTC.

CDR3 sequence: CASSVGTSGGQETQYF. The CDR3 coding sequence is TGTGCCAGCAGCGTAGGGACTAGCGGGGGCCAAGAGACCCAGTACTTC. The chain combines TRBV9 with TRBJ2-5; TRBD2 matches 13 bases. Germline V gene data show CDR1 as SGDLS and CDR2 as YYNGEE. V lost 0 bases and J lost 1; bases outside the gene matches: 0. The CDR3 covers 16 residues.

The chain employs TRBV19 and TRBJ2-5; 8 positions match TRBD2. Germline V gene sequence: CDR1 LNHDA, CDR2 SQIVND (reference sequence). The CDR3 has 15 residues. Trimming cost V 1 base and J 5 bases; bases outside gene matches: 6. CDR3 coding DNA: TGTGCCAGTAGTATAGGAGCGGGAGTGGGTGAGACCCAGTACTTC. Residues: CASSIGAGVGETQYF.

This chain links TRBV6-9 with TRBJ2-3, with a weak D call TRBD1 (5 bases). The V end was cut by 2 bases, the J end by 0 bases, with 24 bases between. Per the germline V gene, CDR1 is MNHGY and CDR2 is SVAAGI. CDR3 size: 20 residues. In nucleotides, the CDR3 is TGTGCCAGCAGTTATCTCCCTCAACTTAACAGGAGATCTAGCACAGATACGCAGTATTTT. Its protein product is CASSYLPQLNRRSSTDTQYF.

This clone occurred a few times. V usage is TRBV5-1 and J usage is TRBJ2-7; weak D call: TRBD2 (6 bases). CDR3 length: 16 residues. Per germline, CDR1 SGHRS and CDR2 YFSETQ. Trimming took 0 bases from V and 3 from J, leaving 16 bases between them. CDR3 sequence (DNA): TGCGCCAGCAGCTTGGCCCTGAGCACGCGGGGCTACGAGCAGTACTTC. Translation: CASSLALSTRGYEQYF.

This clone showed up just a few times. The chain joins TRBV19 to TRBJ1-3; TRBD1 matches 9 bases. V dropped 5 bases and J dropped 4; count of bases not matched to a gene: 3. The CDR3 covers 14 residues. Germline V gives CDR1 LNHDA, CDR2 SQIVND (reference sequence). DNA of the CDR3: TGTGCCAGTAGTCCGGGACAGGGAGGAAACACCATATATTTT. It codes for CASSPGQGGNTIYF.

The gene calls are TRBV2 and TRBJ2-3; D gene unclear. The germline CDR1 and CDR2 sequences are SNHLY and FYNNEI. The ends were cut back, 6 bases at V and 0 bases at J, with 7 bases in the middle. This CDR3 comprises 13 residues. CDR3 region: CASSITSTDTQYF. CDR3 bases: TGTGCCAGCAGCATCACTAGCACAGATACGCAGTATTTT.

V and J are TRBV5-1 and TRBJ2-1, with 9 bases that match TRBD2. This CDR3 region has 15 residues. J lost 8 bases, V lost 0 bases, and 6 bases had no gene match. CDR1 SGHRS and CDR2 YFSETQ come from the germline V gene. This chain's CDR3 is CASSLAGTSRDEQFF. CDR3 coding DNA: TGCGCCAGCAGCTTGGCCGGGACTAGCAGGGATGAGCAGTTCTTC.

The chain carries TRBV5-1 and TRBJ2-1; TRBD1 aligns across 11 bases. The CDR3 spans 18 residues. From germline, CDR1 is SGHRS and CDR2 YFSETQ. With V trimmed by 0 bases and J by 3 bases, 8 bases remained unmatched. The CDR3 here is CASSLGRTGGLGYNEQFF. CDR3 DNA: TGCGCCAGCAGCTTGGGGAGGACAGGGGGCCTCGGCTACAATGAGCAGTTCTTC.

The J gene is TRBJ2-3, the V gene TRBV25-1, with TRBD1 matching over 12 bases. This CDR3 spans 15 amino acids. Germline lookup yields CDR1 MGHDK and CDR2 SYGVNS. The V and J ends lost 3 bases and 5 bases, in that order; junction bases with no gene match: 3. In nucleotides, the CDR3 is TGTGCCAGCAGTGAGGGACAGGGGGCTCTAGATACGCAGTATTTT. Translated, it gives CASSEGQGALDTQYF. The full variable domain, in which reference TRBV25-1 and TRBJ2-3 provide the parts outside the CDR3, is EADIYQTPRYLVIGTGKKITLECSQTMGHDKMYWYQQDPGMELHLIHYSYGVNSTEKGDLSSESTVSRIRTEHFPLTLESARPSHTSQYLCASSEGQGALDTQYFGPGTRLTVL.

The chain carries TRBV28 and TRBJ2-7, with D perhaps TRBD1 (5 bases). The CDR3 has 14 amino acids. V was clipped by 5 bases and J by 1 base, with 12 bases between them. The V gene's germline CDR1 is MDHEN and CDR2 SYDVKM. The CDR3 DNA reads as TGTGCCAGCAGTCCCCTAGACAGATCCTACGAGCAGTACTTC. Amino acid sequence: CASSPLDRSYEQYF.

V gene TRBV27 combines with J gene TRBJ1-2; TRBD1 matches at 10 bases. The trim removed 6 bases at V and 8 bases at J, leaving 21 bases unmatched. The CDR3 runs 18 residues. Germline CDR1 reads MNHEY; CDR2 reads SMNVEV (reference sequence). The CDR3 DNA sequence: TGTGCCAGCAGCCCTGCACCGGGACAGGGGACGCCGGGGGGGGGCTACACCTTC. This translates into CASSPAPGQGTPGGGYTF.

This clone was detected only once. The chain carries TRBV28 and TRBJ2-7, with a weak D call TRBD1 (6 bases). This CDR3 is built from 13 residues. The V end was cut by 4 bases, the J end by 1 base, with 8 bases between. Germline values: CDR1 MDHEN, CDR2 SYDVKM. The CDR3 here is CASSWDTSYEQYF. In DNA form, the CDR3 reads TGTGCCAGCAGTTGGGACACTTCCTACGAGCAGTACTTC.

V gene TRBV7-9 combines with J gene TRBJ1-6, with D maybe TRBD1 (6 bases). Trimming stripped 7 bases from V and 14 bases from J, with 24 bases between. From germline, CDR1 is SEHNR and CDR2 FQNEAQ (reference sequence). CDR3 length: 15 amino acids. DNA for the CDR3: TGTGCCAGCACCTTGATCCCTACAGGGTCCCTAGCCCTCCACTTT. Protein sequence: CASTLIPTGSLALHF.